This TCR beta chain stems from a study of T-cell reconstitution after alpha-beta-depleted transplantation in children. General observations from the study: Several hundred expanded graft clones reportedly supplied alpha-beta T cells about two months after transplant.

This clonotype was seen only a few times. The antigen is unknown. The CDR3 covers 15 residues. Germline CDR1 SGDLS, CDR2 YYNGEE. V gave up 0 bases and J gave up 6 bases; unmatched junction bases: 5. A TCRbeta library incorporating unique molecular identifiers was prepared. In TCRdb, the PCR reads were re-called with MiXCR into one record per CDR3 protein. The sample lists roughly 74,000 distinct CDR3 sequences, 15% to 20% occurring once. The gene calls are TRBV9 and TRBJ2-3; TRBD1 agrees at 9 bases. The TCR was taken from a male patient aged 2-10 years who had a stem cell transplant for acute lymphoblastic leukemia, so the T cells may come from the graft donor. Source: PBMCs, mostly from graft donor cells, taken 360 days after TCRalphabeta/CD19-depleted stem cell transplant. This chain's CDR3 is CASSVGGQGWDTQYF. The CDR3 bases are TGTGCCAGCAGCGTAGGGGGACAGGGTTGGGATACGCAGTATTTT.